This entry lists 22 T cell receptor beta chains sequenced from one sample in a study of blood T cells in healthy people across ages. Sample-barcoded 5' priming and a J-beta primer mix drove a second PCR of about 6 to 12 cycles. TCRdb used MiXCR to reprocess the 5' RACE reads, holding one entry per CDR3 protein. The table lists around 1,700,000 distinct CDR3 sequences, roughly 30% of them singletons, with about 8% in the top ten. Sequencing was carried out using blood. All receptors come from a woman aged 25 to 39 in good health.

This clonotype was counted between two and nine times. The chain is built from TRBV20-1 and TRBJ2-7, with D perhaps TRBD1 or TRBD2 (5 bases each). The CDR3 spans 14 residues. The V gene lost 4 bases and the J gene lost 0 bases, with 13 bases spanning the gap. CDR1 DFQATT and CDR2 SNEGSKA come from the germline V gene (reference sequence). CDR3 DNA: TGCAGTGCTACTACAGGCCGGGGCTCCTACGAGCAGTACTTC. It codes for CSATTGRGSYEQYF.

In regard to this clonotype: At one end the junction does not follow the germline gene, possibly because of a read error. The CDR3 protein is CAGSLSGGKNIQYF. The CDR3 DNA sequence: TGTGCCGGCAGCTTGTCCGGGGGGAAAAACATTCAGTACTTC. This rearrangement joins TRBV11-2 to TRBJ2-4; 7 bases line up with TRBD2. The V gene's germline CDR1 is SGHAT and CDR2 FQNNGV. The CDR3 sequence is 14 residues long. The full variable domain, with the rest looked up from reference TRBV11-2 and TRBJ2-4, is EAGVAQSPRYKIIEKRQSVAFWCNPISGHATLYWYQQILGQGPKLLIQFQNNGVVDDSQLPKDRFSAERLKGVDSTLKIQPAKLEDSAVYLCAGSLSGGKNIQYFGAGTRLSVL.

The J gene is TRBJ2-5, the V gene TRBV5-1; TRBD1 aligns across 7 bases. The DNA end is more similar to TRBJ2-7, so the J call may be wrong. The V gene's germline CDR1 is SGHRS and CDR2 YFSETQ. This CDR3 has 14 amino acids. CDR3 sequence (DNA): TGCGCCAGCAGCACGACAGGGAGCCGGCACGAGCAGTACTTC. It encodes CASSTTGSRHEQYF.

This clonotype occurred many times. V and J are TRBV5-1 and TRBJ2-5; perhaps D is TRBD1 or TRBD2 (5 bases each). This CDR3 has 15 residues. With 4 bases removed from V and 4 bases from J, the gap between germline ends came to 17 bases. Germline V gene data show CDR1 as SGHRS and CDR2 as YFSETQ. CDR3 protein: CASSPGLGPPETQYF. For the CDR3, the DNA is TGCGCCAGCAGCCCGGGGCTAGGCCCTCCAGAGACCCAGTACTTC.

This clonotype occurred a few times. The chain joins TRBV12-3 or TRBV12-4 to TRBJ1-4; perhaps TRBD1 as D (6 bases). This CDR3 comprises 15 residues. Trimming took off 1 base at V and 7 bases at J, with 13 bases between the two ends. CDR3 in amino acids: CASSLGGLRGEKLFF. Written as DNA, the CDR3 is TGTGCCAGCAGTTTAGGGGGGCTACGAGGTGAAAAACTGTTTTTT.

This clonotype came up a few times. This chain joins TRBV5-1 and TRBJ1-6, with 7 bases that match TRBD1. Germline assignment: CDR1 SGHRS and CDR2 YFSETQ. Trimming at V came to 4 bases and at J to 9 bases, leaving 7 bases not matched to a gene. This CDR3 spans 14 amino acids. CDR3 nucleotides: TGCGCCAGCAGCCCTGACAGGGCCACTTCACCCCTCCACTTT. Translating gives CASSPDRATSPLHF.

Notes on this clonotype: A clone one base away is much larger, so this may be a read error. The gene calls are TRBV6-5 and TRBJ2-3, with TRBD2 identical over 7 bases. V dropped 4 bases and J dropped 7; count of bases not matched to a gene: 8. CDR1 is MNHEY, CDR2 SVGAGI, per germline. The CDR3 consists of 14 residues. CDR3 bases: TGTGCCAGCAGTTGCCTTGGAGCGGGGCATACGCAGTATTTT. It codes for CASSCLGAGHTQYF.

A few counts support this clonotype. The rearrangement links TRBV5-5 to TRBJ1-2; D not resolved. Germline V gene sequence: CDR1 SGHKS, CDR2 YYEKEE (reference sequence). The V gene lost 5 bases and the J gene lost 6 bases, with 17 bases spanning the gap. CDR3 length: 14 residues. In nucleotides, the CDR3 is TGTGCCAGCAGTCCGGACGGGTCAAGGGATGGCTACACCTTC. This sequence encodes CASSPDGSRDGYTF. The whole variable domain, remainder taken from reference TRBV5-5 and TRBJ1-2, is DAGVTQSPTHLIKTRGQQVTLRCSPISGHKSVSWYQQVLGQGPQFIFQYYEKEERGRGNFPDRFSARQFPNYSSELNVNALLLGDSALYLCASSPDGSRDGYTFGSGTRLTVV.

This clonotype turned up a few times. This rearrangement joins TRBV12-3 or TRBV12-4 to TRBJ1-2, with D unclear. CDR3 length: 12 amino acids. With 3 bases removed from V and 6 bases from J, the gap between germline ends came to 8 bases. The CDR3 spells CASSFKFNGYTF. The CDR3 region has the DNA TGTGCCAGCAGTTTTAAGTTCAATGGCTACACCTTC.

The CDR3 loop reads CASSPIGGQGNNEQFF. In nucleotides, the CDR3 is TGTGCCAGCAGCCCCATAGGGGGACAGGGAAACAATGAGCAGTTCTTC. This chain links TRBV21-1 with TRBJ2-1; the D segment call TRBD1 is taken from the table without a DNA check. TRBV21-1 is deemed a pseudogene. The CDR3 extends over 16 amino acids.

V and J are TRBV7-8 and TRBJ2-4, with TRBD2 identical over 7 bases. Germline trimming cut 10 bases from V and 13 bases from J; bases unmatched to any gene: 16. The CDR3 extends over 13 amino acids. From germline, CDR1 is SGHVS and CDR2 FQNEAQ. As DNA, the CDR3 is TGTGCCACCAGAGGGACTACCGTAGGGGAGCAGTACTTC. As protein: CATRGTTVGEQYF.

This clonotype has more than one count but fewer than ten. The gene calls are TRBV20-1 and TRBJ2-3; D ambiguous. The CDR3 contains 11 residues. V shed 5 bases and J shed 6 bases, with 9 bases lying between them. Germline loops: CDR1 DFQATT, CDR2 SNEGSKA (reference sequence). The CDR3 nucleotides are TGCAGTGCTCCACAACCGGATACGCAGTATTTT. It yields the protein CSAPQPDTQYF.

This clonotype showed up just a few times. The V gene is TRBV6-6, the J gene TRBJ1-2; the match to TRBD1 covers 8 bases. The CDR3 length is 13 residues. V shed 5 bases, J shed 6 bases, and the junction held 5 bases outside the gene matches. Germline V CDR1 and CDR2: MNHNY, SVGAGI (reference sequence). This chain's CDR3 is CASSQDRVNGYTF. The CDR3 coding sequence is TGTGCCAGCAGTCAGGACAGGGTTAATGGCTACACCTTC.

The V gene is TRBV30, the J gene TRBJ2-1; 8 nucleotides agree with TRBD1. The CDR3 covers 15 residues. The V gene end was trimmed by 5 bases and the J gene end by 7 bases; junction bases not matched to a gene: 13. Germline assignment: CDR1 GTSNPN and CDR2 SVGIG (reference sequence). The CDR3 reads CAWEVPGQGVNEQFF. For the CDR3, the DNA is TGTGCCTGGGAAGTTCCTGGACAGGGAGTAAATGAGCAGTTCTTC.

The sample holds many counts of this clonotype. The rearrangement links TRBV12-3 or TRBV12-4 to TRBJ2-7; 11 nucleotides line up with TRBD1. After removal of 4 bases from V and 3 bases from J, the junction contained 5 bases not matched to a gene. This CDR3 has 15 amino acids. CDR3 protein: CASSSPGQGDYEQYF. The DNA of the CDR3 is TGTGCCAGCAGTTCGCCGGGACAGGGGGACTACGAGCAGTACTTC.

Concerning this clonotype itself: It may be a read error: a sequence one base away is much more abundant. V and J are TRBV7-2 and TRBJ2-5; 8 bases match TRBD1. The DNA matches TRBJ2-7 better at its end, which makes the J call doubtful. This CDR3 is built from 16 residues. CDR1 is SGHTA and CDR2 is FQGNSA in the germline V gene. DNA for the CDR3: TGTGCCAGCAGCTTAACCCCGACAGGGGCTCTTTCCGAGCAGTACTTC. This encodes CASSLTPTGALSEQYF.

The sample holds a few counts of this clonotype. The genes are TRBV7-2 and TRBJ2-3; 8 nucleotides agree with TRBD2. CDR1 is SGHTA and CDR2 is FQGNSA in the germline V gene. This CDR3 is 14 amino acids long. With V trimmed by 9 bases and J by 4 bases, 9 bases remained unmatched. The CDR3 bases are TGTGCCAGTGCCAGCGGGGGATCCTCAGATACGCAGTATTTT. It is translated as CASASGGSSDTQYF.

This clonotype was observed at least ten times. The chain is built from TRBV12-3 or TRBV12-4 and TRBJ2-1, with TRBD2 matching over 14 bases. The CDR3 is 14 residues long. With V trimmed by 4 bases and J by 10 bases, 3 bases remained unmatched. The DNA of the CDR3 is TGTGCCAGCAGTTCGACTAGCGGGGGGGCCGAGCAGTTCTTC. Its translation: CASSSTSGGAEQFF.

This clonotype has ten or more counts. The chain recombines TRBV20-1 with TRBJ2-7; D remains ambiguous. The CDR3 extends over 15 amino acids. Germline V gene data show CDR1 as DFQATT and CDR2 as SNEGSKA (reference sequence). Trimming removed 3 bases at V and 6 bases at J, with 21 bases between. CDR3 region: CSASPPGLDLGEQYF. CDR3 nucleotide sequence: TGCAGTGCTAGCCCCCCGGGCTTAGATTTAGGCGAGCAGTACTTC.

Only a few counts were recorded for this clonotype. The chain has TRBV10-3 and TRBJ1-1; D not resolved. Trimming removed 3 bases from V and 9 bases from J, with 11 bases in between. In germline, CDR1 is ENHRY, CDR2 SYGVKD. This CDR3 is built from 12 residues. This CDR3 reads CAISDFDLQAFF. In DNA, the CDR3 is TGTGCCATCAGTGACTTTGACCTGCAAGCTTTCTTT.

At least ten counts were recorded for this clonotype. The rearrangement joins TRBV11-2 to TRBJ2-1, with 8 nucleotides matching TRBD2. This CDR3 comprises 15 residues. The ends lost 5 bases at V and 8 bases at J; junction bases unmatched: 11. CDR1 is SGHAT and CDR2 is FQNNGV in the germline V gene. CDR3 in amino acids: CASSVRRGGVDEQFF. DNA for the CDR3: TGTGCCAGCAGCGTGCGACGGGGGGGCGTAGATGAGCAGTTCTTC.

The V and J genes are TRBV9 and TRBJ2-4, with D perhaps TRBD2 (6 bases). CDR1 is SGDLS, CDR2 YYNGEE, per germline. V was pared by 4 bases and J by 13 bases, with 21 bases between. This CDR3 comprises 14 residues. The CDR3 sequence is CASSPTGRGGEQYF. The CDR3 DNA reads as TGTGCCAGCAGCCCGACCGGTAGGGGCGGGGAGCAGTACTTC. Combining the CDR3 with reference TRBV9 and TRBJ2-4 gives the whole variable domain DSGVTQTPKHLITATGQRVTLRCSPRSGDLSVYWYQQSLDQGLQFLIQYYNGEERAKGNILERFSAQQFPDLHSELNLSSLELGDSALYFCASSPTGRGGEQYFGAGTRLSVL.